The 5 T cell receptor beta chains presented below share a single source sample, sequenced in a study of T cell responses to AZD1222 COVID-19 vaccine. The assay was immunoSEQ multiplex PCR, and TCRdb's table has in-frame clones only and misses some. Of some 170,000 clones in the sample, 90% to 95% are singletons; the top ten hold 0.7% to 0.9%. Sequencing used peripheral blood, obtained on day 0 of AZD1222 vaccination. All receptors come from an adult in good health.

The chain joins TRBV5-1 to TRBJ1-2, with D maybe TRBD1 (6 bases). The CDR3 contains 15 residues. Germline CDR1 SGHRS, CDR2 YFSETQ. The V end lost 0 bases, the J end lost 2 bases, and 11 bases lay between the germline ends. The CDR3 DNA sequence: TGCGCCAGCAGCTTGGCGGGGGGCGCAAACTATGGCTACACCTTC. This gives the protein CASSLAGGANYGYTF.

The CDR3 region is CASSVAGPPDTQYF. In DNA form, the CDR3 reads TGTGCCAGCAGCGTAGCTGGGCCCCCAGATACGCAGTATTTT. The chain links TRBV9 to TRBJ2-3; the D is unclear. The ends were cut back, 0 bases at V and 4 bases at J, with 9 bases in the middle. This CDR3 comprises 14 residues. Looked up from germline, CDR1 is SGDLS and CDR2 is YYNGEE.

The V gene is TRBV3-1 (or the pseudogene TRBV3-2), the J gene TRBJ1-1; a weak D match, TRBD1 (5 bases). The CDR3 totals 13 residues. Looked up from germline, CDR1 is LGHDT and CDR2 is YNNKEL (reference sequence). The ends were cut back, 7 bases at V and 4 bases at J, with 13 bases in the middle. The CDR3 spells CASTLGTGTEAFF. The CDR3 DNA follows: TGTGCCAGCACCTTAGGGACGGGCACTGAAGCTTTCTTT.

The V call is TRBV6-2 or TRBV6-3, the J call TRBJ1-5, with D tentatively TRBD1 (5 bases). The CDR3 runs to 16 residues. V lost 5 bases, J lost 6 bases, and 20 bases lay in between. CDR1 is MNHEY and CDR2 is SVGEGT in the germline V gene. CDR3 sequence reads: CASSHPFRGIGQPQHF. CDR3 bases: TGTGCCAGCAGTCACCCATTTAGGGGAATCGGTCAGCCCCAGCATTTT.

The CDR3 nucleotides read TGTGCCAGCGCCCCACCAGCGGGAACGTCCCTCGAGCAGTACTTC. Its translation is CASAPPAGTSLEQYF. The chain employs TRBV6-5 and TRBJ2-7, with 7 bases identical to TRBD2. Germline V gene data show CDR1 as MNHEY and CDR2 as SVGAGI. This CDR3 region has 15 residues. The trim removed 8 bases at V and 6 bases at J, leaving 16 bases unmatched.